The T cell receptor (beta chain) under discussion was sequenced for a study of cytomegalovirus exposure and HLA in healthy donors. Regarding this clone: Its cognate antigen is unknown.

Trimming took off 6 bases at V and 4 bases at J, with 10 bases between the two ends. This CDR3 has 13 residues. Germline assignment: CDR1 MNHEY and CDR2 SVGAGI. General study results and limits: It is likely that the observed cluster of highly shared sequence variants was a sequencing artifact. TRBV6-2, TRBV6-3 and some other V segments were excluded as indistinguishable.

Researchers ran the PCR with 60 Vbeta and 13 Jbeta primers. The method was immunoSEQ multiplex PCR; TCRdb's version includes in-frame clones alone and lacks a portion of them. In the table there are fewer than 110,000 clones, around 60% of which are singletons. Input material: PBMCs. The clonotype originates from a woman aged 45 to 65 in good health and CMV-seronegative. V usage is TRBV6-5 and J usage is TRBJ2-1, with D perhaps matching TRBD2 (6 bases). CDR3 DNA: TGTGCCAGCAGACTAGCAGGTTACAATGAGCAGTTCTTC. As protein: CASRLAGYNEQFF.